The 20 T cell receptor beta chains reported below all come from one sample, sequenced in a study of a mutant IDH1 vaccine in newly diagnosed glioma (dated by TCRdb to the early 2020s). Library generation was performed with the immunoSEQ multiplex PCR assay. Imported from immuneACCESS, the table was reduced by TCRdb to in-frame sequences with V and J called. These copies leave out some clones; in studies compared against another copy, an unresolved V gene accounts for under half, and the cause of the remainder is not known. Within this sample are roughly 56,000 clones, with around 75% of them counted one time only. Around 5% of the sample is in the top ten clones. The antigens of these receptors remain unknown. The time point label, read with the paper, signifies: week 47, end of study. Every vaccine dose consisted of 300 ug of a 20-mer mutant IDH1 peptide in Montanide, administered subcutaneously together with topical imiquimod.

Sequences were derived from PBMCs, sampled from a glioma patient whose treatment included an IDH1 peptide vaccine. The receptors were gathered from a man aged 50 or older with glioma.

CDR3 in DNA: TGTGCCAGTAGTACCAGGACTAGCGGGAACACCGGGGAGCTGTTTTTT. It translates to CASSTRTSGNTGELFF. The V call is TRBV19, the J call TRBJ2-2; 10 bases agree with TRBD2. This CDR3 contains 16 residues. Unmatched junction bases numbered 3, after V lost 4 bases and J lost 1 base. Per germline, CDR1 LNHDA and CDR2 SQIVND (reference sequence).

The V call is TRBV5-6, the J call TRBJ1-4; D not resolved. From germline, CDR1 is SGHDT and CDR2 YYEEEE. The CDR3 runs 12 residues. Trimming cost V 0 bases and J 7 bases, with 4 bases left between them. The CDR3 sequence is CASSLVGEKLFF. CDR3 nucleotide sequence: TGTGCCAGCAGCTTGGTCGGTGAAAAACTGTTTTTT.

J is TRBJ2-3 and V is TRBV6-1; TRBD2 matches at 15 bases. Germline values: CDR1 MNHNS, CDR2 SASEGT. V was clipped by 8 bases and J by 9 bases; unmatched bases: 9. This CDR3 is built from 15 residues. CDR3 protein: CASSGTSGGRDTQYF. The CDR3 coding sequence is TGTGCCAGCTCTGGGACTAGCGGGGGGCGGGACACGCAGTATTTT.

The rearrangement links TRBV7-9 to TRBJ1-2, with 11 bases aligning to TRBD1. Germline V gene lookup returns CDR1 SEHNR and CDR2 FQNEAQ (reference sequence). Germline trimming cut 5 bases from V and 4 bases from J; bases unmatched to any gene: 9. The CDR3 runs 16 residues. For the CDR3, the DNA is TGTGCCAGCAGCCCCTCTAGGGACAGGGGGATCTATGGCTACACCTTC. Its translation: CASSPSRDRGIYGYTF.

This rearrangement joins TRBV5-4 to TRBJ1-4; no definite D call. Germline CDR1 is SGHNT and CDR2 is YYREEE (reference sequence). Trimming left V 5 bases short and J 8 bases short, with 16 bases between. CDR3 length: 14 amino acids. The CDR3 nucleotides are TGTGCCAGCAGTTCGACATTACGGGGAGAAAAACTGTTTTTT. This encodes CASSSTLRGEKLFF.

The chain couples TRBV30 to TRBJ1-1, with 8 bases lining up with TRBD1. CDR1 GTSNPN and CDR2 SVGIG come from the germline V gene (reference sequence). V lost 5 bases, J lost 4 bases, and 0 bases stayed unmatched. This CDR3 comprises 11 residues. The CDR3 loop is CAWGQGTEAFF. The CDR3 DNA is TGTGCCTGGGGACAGGGCACTGAAGCTTTCTTT.

CDR3 in amino acids: CASSLRTGWKYF. CDR3 coding DNA: TGTGCCAGCAGCTTGAGGACAGGGTGGAAGTACTTC. The chain links TRBV5-5 to TRBJ2-7; 8 bases line up with TRBD1. The V gene end was trimmed by 1 base and the J gene end by 11 bases; junction bases not matched to a gene: 5. Germline CDR1 and CDR2: SGHKS and YYEKEE (reference sequence). The CDR3 consists of 12 residues.

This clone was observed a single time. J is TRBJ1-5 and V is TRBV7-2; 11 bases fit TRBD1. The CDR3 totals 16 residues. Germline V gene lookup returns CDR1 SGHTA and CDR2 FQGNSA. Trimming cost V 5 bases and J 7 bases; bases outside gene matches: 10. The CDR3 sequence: CASSDGTGGSSQPQHF. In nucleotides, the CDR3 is TGTGCCAGCAGCGACGGGACAGGGGGATCGAGCCAGCCCCAGCATTTT.

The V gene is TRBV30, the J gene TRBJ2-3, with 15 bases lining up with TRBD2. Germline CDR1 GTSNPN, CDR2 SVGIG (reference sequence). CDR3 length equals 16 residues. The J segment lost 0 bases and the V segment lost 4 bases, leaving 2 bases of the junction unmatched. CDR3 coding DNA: TGTGCCTGGAACGGACTAGCGGGGGGGAGCACAGATACGCAGTATTTT. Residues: CAWNGLAGGSTDTQYF.

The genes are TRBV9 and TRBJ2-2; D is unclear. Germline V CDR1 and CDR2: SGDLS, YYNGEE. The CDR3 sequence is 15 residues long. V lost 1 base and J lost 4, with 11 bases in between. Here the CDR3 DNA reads TGTGCCAGCAGCGTAAACCATGGTCCCACCGGGGAGCTGTTTTTT. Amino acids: CASSVNHGPTGELFF.

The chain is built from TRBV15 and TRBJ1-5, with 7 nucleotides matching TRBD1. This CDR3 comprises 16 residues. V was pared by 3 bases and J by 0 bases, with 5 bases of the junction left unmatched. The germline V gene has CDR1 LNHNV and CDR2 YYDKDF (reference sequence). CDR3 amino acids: CATSRGRGDSNQPQHF. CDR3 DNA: TGTGCCACCAGCAGGGGCAGGGGGGATAGCAATCAGCCCCAGCATTTT.

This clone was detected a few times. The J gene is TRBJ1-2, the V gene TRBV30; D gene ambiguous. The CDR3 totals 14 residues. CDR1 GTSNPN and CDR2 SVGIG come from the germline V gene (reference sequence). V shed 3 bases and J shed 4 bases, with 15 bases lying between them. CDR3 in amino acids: CAWSARESFYGYTF. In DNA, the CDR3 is TGTGCCTGGAGCGCAAGAGAATCATTCTATGGCTACACCTTC. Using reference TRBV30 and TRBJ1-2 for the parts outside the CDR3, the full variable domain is SQTIHQWPATLVQPVGSPLSLECTVEGTSNPNLYWYRQAAGRGLQLLFYSVGIGQISSEVPQNLSASRPQDRQFILSSKKLLLSDSGFYLCAWSARESFYGYTFGSGTRLTVV.

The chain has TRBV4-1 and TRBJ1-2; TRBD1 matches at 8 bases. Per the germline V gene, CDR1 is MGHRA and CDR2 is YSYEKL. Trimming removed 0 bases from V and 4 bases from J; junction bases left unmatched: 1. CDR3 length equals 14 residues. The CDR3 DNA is TGCGCCAGCAGCCAAGACGACAGGGGCTATGGCTACACCTTC. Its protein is CASSQDDRGYGYTF.

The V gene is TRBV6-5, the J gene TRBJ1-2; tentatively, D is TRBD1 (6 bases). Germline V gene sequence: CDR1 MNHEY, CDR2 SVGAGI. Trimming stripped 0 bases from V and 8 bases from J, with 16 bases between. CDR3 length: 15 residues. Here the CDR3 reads CASSYSITGLRGYTF. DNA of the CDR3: TGTGCCAGCAGTTACTCGATCACAGGGTTGCGGGGCTACACCTTC.

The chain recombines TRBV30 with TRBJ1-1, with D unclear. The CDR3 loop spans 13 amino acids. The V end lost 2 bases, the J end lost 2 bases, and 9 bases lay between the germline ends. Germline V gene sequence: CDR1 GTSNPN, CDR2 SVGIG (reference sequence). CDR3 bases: TGTGCCTGGAGTTTCAGAACAAACACTGAAGCTTTCTTT. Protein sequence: CAWSFRTNTEAFF. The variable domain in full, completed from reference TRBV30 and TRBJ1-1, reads SQTIHQWPATLVQPVGSPLSLECTVEGTSNPNLYWYRQAAGRGLQLLFYSVGIGQISSEVPQNLSASRPQDRQFILSSKKLLLSDSGFYLCAWSFRTNTEAFFGQGTRLTVV.

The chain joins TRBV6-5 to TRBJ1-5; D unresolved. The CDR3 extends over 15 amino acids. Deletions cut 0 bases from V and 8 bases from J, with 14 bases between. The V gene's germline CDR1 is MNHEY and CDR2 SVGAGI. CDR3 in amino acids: CASSYSGQKEEPQHF. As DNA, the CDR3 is TGTGCCAGCAGTTACTCCGGGCAGAAGGAAGAGCCCCAGCATTTT.

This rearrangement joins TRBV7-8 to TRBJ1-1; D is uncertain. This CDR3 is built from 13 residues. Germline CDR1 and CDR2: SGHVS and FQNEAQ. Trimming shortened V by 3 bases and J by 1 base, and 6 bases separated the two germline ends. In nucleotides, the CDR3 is TGTGCCAGCAGCTTTAGTGCGAACACTGAAGCTTTCTTT. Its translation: CASSFSANTEAFF.

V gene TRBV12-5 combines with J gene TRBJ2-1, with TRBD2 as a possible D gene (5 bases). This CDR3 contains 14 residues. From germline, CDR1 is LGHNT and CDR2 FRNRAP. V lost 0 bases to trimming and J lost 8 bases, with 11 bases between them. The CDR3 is CASGLVPGVDEQFF. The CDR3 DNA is TGTGCTAGTGGTTTGGTACCCGGGGTCGATGAGCAGTTCTTC.

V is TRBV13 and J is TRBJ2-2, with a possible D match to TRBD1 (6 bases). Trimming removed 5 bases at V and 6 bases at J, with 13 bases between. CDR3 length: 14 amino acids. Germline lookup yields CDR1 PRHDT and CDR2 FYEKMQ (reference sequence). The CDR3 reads CASSGRTEAGELFF. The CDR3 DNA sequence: TGTGCCAGCAGCGGAAGGACAGAAGCCGGGGAGCTGTTTTTT.

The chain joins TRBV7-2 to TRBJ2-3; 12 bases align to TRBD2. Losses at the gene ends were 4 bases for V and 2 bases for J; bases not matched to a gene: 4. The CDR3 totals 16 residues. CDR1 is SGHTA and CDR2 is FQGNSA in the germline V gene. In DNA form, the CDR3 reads TGTGCCAGCAGCTCAGGACTAGCGGGGCTCACAGATACGCAGTATTTT. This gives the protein CASSSGLAGLTDTQYF.